This T cell receptor (beta chain) was observed in a study of T cell responses to AZD1222 COVID-19 vaccine. General observations from the study: Baseline serology detected seropositivity in only a handful of AZD1222 recipients. As reported, nearly half of all spike-specific TCRs target variant regions that are unmutated.

The CDR3 loop spans 13 amino acids. In germline, CDR1 is MDHEN, CDR2 SYDVKM. V was pared by 6 bases and J by 4 bases, with 12 bases between. The sample holds one count of this clone. The antigen remains undetermined. Assay used: immunoSEQ multiplex PCR; TCRdb lists only in-frame clones, some missing. The sample includes 150,000 to 200,000 clones, around 90% of them seen just once. This receptor was obtained from an adult who received the AZD1222 COVID-19 vaccine. The chain combines TRBV28 with TRBJ1-2, with D possibly TRBD1 on 6 matching bases. Sequences were derived from peripheral blood, sampled 28 days after the second AZD1222 dose. The CDR3 region is CASRLGQSYGYTF. CDR3 coding DNA: TGTGCCAGCAGACTCGGACAGTCCTATGGCTACACCTTC.